Shown below are 21 T cell receptor beta chains from a single sample sequenced in a study of beta chain features in type 1 diabetes. These receptors have no identified antigens. TCRB transcripts that were expressed got sequenced, as all of the isolated RNA had been reverse transcribed. Profiled with immunoSEQ multiplex PCR; TCRdb holds only in-frame clones, not every one. The table shows about 340,000 clones, with about 13% occurring only once. Study conclusions and caveats: All four CD4+ subsets from Type 1 diabetes patients carried moderately but significantly shorter TCRB CDR3s.

Sequenced: naive CD4+ T cells from blood. Receptors originate from a woman under 30 with type 1 diabetes.

V is TRBV21-1 and J is TRBJ2-3; the DNA was not compared with TRBD2, the D call given in the table. TRBV21-1 is deemed a pseudogene. The CDR3 spans 14 residues. As DNA, the CDR3 is TGTGCCATGCGGGGAGGGCCGGGCACAGATACGCAGTATTTT. Translation: CAMRGGPGTDTQYF.

This clone was recorded a few times. The chain uses TRBV7-8 and TRBJ2-5, with D possibly TRBD2 on 6 matching bases. Germline CDR1 reads SGHVS; CDR2 reads FQNEAQ. This CDR3 is 15 amino acids long. The ends were cut back, 1 base at V and 5 bases at J, with 14 bases in the middle. CDR3 nucleotides: TGTGCCAGCAGCTTAGAACTAGCCCGCCTGGAGACCCAGTACTTC. Its protein is CASSLELARLETQYF.

This clone turned up a few times. CDR3 loop: CASSPKWGQFSTDTQYF. The CDR3 nucleotides read TGTGCCAGCAGCCCCAAATGGGGCCAGTTTAGTACAGATACGCAGTATTTT. The chain links TRBV5-4 to TRBJ2-3, with D maybe TRBD1 (5 bases). In germline, CDR1 is SGHNT, CDR2 YYREEE (reference sequence). CDR3 length equals 17 residues. Trimming removed 4 bases at V and 3 bases at J, with 21 bases between.

The chain is built from TRBV9 and TRBJ2-3; 10 bases fit TRBD2. The germline V gene encodes CDR1 SGDLS and CDR2 YYNGEE. The CDR3 has 16 amino acids. V dropped 2 bases and J dropped 0; count of bases not matched to a gene: 3. CDR3 sequence (DNA): TGTGCCAGCAGCGTTGGACTAGCGGAAAGCACAGATACGCAGTATTTT. It yields the protein CASSVGLAESTDTQYF.

A few counts support this clone. V usage is TRBV28 and J usage is TRBJ1-1; TRBD1 matches at 8 bases. V trimming: 5 bases; J trimming: 11 bases; junction bases outside the gene matches: 7. CDR1 is MDHEN, CDR2 SYDVKM, per germline. The CDR3 loop spans 12 amino acids. CDR3 bases: TGTGCCAGCAGTCTGGACAGGGTGGACGCTTTCTTT. It encodes CASSLDRVDAFF.

The chain has TRBV6-5 and TRBJ1-1; 7 nucleotides agree with TRBD1. In germline, CDR1 is MNHEY, CDR2 SVGAGI. Trimming took 0 bases from V and 4 from J; bases not matched to a gene: 5. The CDR3 covers 15 residues. The CDR3 coding sequence is TGTGCCAGCAGTTACTCAAACAGGGGAGGCACTGAAGCTTTCTTT. Translation: CASSYSNRGGTEAFF.

This clone has just a few counts. J is TRBJ1-4 and V is TRBV9; the D is unclear. The V and J ends lost 2 bases and 0 bases respectively, with 14 bases between them. Germline lookup yields CDR1 SGDLS and CDR2 YYNGEE. The CDR3 contains 17 residues. The CDR3 nucleotides read TGTGCCAGCAGCGTGTCAGCGGGGATTGCAACTAATGAAAAACTGTTTTTT. Its translation is CASSVSAGIATNEKLFF.

This chain connects TRBV7-9 to TRBJ2-3; D might be TRBD2 (6 bases). Trimming left V 3 bases short and J 0 bases short, with 10 bases between. The CDR3 has 15 residues. Germline V gives CDR1 SEHNR, CDR2 FQNEAQ (reference sequence). The CDR3 DNA reads TGTGCCAGCAGCTTTTCGGGAGTAAGCACAGATACGCAGTATTTT. Its translation: CASSFSGVSTDTQYF. Combining the CDR3 with reference TRBV7-9 and TRBJ2-3 gives the whole variable domain DTGVSQNPRHKITKRGQNVTFRCDPISEHNRLYWYRQTLGQGPEFLTYFQNEAQLEKSRLLSDRFSAERPKGSFSTLEIQRTEQGDSAMYLCASSFSGVSTDTQYFGPGTRLTVL.

This clone showed up just a few times. The chain couples TRBV30 to TRBJ1-3; no clear D gene. Germline V CDR1 and CDR2: GTSNPN, SVGIG (reference sequence). V was pared by 0 bases and J by 0 bases, with 12 bases between. The CDR3 contains 16 residues. The CDR3 sequence: CAWSVGPAGSGNTIYF. In DNA form, the CDR3 reads TGTGCCTGGAGTGTAGGCCCCGCGGGCTCTGGAAACACCATATATTTT.

V is TRBV2 and J is TRBJ2-3; 8 nucleotides align to TRBD1. CDR1 SNHLY and CDR2 FYNNEI come from the germline V gene. V shed 5 bases and J 5 bases; nucleotides not matched to a gene: 9. This CDR3 region has 15 residues. The CDR3 DNA is TGTGCCAGCAGTCCCGAGGGGACAGGTAGAGATACGCAGTATTTT. Translated: CASSPEGTGRDTQYF.

This clone was seen only a few times. The chain links TRBV19 to TRBJ1-5; D not resolved. This CDR3 is 13 amino acids long. V was trimmed by 1 base and J by 7 bases, leaving 8 bases between them. Germline V gene sequence: CDR1 LNHDA, CDR2 SQIVND (reference sequence). CDR3 sequence: CASSIARFQPQHF. DNA of the CDR3: TGTGCCAGTAGTATAGCGAGGTTCCAGCCCCAGCATTTT.

V and J are TRBV27 and TRBJ2-1; no firm D call. Germline V lookup: CDR1 MNHEY, CDR2 SMNVEV (reference sequence). The CDR3 consists of 16 residues. V lost 3 bases and J lost 4, with 16 bases in between. This CDR3 is CASSFGRTVLYNEQFF. In DNA form, the CDR3 reads TGTGCCAGCAGTTTTGGTAGAACCGTCTTATACAATGAGCAGTTCTTC.

This clone was observed a few times. The chain combines TRBV7-2 with TRBJ1-2; TRBD1 aligns across 9 bases. With 4 bases clipped from V and 9 bases from J, the junction kept 12 bases outside the gene matches. The length of the CDR3 is 15 residues. CDR1 is SGHTA and CDR2 is FQGNSA in the germline V gene. CDR3 sequence: CASSSNDRGAIRYTF. In DNA, the CDR3 is TGTGCCAGCAGCTCAAACGACAGGGGGGCGATCCGCTACACCTTC.

The genes are TRBV19 and TRBJ2-5; D gene unclear. The CDR3 extends over 10 amino acids. The germline gives CDR1 LNHDA, CDR2 SQIVND (reference sequence). V lost 7 bases and J lost 5, with 5 bases in between. The CDR3 region is CASIEETQYF. The CDR3 DNA reads as TGTGCCAGTATAGAGGAGACCCAGTACTTC.

On this clone itself: Other DNA sequences in the sample encode the same CDR3. This sequence joins TRBV30 and TRBJ2-6; no firm D call. The CDR3 consists of 13 residues. CDR1 is GTSNPN and CDR2 is SVGIG in the germline V gene (reference sequence). V lost 3 bases, J lost 1 base, and 4 bases lay in between. CDR3 in DNA: TGTGCCTGGAGATATTCTGGGGCCAACGTCCTGACTTTC. It translates to CAWRYSGANVLTF.

This clone was detected a few times. This chain links TRBV6-6 with TRBJ2-3, with 7 bases aligning to TRBD1. With V trimmed by 4 bases and J by 2 bases, 3 bases remained unmatched. CDR3 length: 14 residues. The germline CDR1 and CDR2 sequences are MNHNY and SVGAGI (reference sequence). The CDR3 nucleotides are TGTGCCAGCAGTTGGGACAGCGCCACAGATACGCAGTATTTT. As protein: CASSWDSATDTQYF.

The chain employs TRBV15 and TRBJ2-3; D remains ambiguous. The CDR3 loop spans 13 amino acids. The V and J ends lost 9 bases and 2 bases respectively, with 12 bases between them. Germline values: CDR1 LNHNV, CDR2 YYDKDF (reference sequence). The CDR3 protein is CATVSRITDTQYF. The CDR3 bases are TGTGCCACGGTCTCCAGAATCACAGATACGCAGTATTTT.

The chain couples TRBV19 to TRBJ2-7; no reliable D call. CDR3 length equals 13 residues. The germline gives CDR1 LNHDA, CDR2 SQIVND (reference sequence). Trimming removed 8 bases at V and 0 bases at J, with 11 bases between. CDR3 DNA sequence: TGTGCCAGTGTTGACGGGTACTCCTACGAGCAGTACTTC. This encodes CASVDGYSYEQYF.

The chain is built from TRBV30 and TRBJ2-1; D may be TRBD2 (5 bases). The germline gives CDR1 GTSNPN, CDR2 SVGIG (reference sequence). Between the trimmed V and J ends, which lost 0 bases and 5 bases, there was a span of 11 bases. This CDR3 region has 14 residues. The CDR3: CAWSVLSGHNEQFF. The CDR3 nucleotides are TGTGCCTGGAGTGTACTGAGCGGACACAATGAGCAGTTCTTC.

This clone was seen more than once but under ten times. The gene calls are TRBV28 and TRBJ1-2; TRBD1 agrees at 7 bases. The CDR3 is 15 residues long. Germline values: CDR1 MDHEN, CDR2 SYDVKM. J was trimmed by 1 base and V by 3 bases; bases with no gene match: 5. The CDR3 nucleotides read TGTGCCAGCAGTTTCAACAGGGGCGGTAACTATGGCTACACCTTC. It specifies CASSFNRGGNYGYTF.

This clone was counted only a few times. The rearrangement links TRBV7-6 to TRBJ2-3, with D tentatively TRBD2 (6 bases). The CDR3 consists of 16 residues. CDR1 and CDR2 from the germline V gene are SGHVS and FNYEAQ. With 5 bases removed from V and 5 bases from J, the gap between germline ends came to 20 bases. CDR3 in amino acids: CASSPRTGGMVDTQYF. CDR3 bases: TGTGCCAGCAGCCCCCGGACTGGCGGGATGGTAGATACGCAGTATTTT.